Listed below are T cell receptor beta chains from one sample, sequenced in a study of T cell repertoires in cytomegalovirus infection. MiXCR was run by TCRdb on the reads, yielding one entry per CDR3 protein. The repertoire holds about 890,000 distinct CDR3 sequences, with roughly 30% as singletons. For these receptors, no antigen is known. Sequencing used cultured CD8+ T cells from PBMCs, obtained from culture after CMV antigen stimulation. These receptors came from a human donor in good health (CMV status not recorded). Some clones in this sample may be carry-over from other donors' samples. Each CDR3 is given with its conserved first and last residue. Fields, in order: CDR3 protein, CDR3 DNA, V gene, J gene, D gene, clone size. D genes are given only for firm matches. The size of a clone is reported for some rows only, either as once, few or many, or as a class for expanded clones.

CASSSIRNEQFF,TGTGCCAGCAGTTCAATCCGCAATGAGCAGTTCTTC,TRBV6-6,TRBJ2-1,.,many
CASLGRVATEAFF,TGTGCCAGCCTAGGGAGGGTTGCTACTGAAGCTTTCTTT,TRBV2,TRBJ1-1,.,.
CASRLTGLGTEAFF,TGTGCCAGCAGATTGACAGGGTTGGGAACTGAAGCTTTCTTT,TRBV27,TRBJ1-1,TRBD1,.
CASRGNLGGTEAFF,TGTGCCAGCAGGGGTAACCTCGGGGGGACTGAAGCTTTCTTT,TRBV6-5,TRBJ1-1,.,few
CASRDRDYGYTF,TGTGCCAGCAGGGACAGGGACTATGGCTACACCTTC,TRBV7-9,TRBJ1-2,TRBD1,many
CATLTGGHGYTF,TGTGCCACCCTGACCGGGGGCCATGGCTACACCTTC,TRBV10-3,TRBJ1-2,.,few
CASSFGGAVESQYF,TGCGCCAGCAGCTTCGGCGGGGCCGTGGAGAGCCAGTACTTC,TRBV5-1,TRBJ2-5,.,.
CASSQESGQVSYNEQFF,TGTGCCAGCAGCCAAGAATCGGGGCAAGTCTCCTACAATGAGCAGTTCTTC,TRBV4-2,TRBJ2-1,.,once
CASSYSGSENTGELFF,TGTGCCAGCAGTTACTCCGGTAGCGAGAACACCGGGGAGCTGTTTTTT,TRBV6-5,TRBJ2-2,.,.
CACDGRFGNIEQFF,TGTGCCTGCGATGGGCGGTTCGGGAATATTGAGCAGTTCTTC,TRBV7-9,TRBJ2-1,.,few
CASSARGMEGATEAFF,TGTGCCAGCAGTGCCAGGGGGATGGAAGGGGCCACTGAAGCTTTCTTT,TRBV9,TRBJ1-1,TRBD1,.
CATSTRTGYGYTF,TGTGCCACCAGCACTAGGACCGGCTATGGCTACACCTTC,TRBV15,TRBJ1-2,.,.
CASSLVGSGTQETQYF,TGTGCCAGCAGCTTAGTCGGTAGCGGAACCCAAGAGACCCAGTACTTC,TRBV7-2,TRBJ2-5,.,many
CASRAGTGENAYEQYF,TGTGCCAGCAGGGCCGGGACAGGAGAAAACGCCTACGAGCAGTACTTC,TRBV6-5,TRBJ2-7,TRBD1,.
CASSLSAESSYEQYF,TGCGCCAGCAGTTTGAGCGCCGAGAGCTCCTACGAGCAGTACTTC,TRBV5-1,TRBJ2-7,.,.
CSVDRSGINSYEQYF,TGCAGCGTTGACCGATCGGGGATTAATAGCTACGAGCAGTACTTC,TRBV29-1,TRBJ2-7,.,.
CAKPTSNYGYTF,TGTGCCAAACCGACCTCTAACTATGGCTACACCTTC,TRBV19,TRBJ1-2,.,.
CATSRDRAASNQPQHF,TGTGCCACCAGCAGGGACAGGGCGGCAAGCAATCAGCCCCAGCATTTT,TRBV15,TRBJ1-5,TRBD1,.
CATRAGSGLPYEQYF,TGTGCCACCAGAGCCGGAAGCGGGTTACCCTACGAGCAGTACTTC,TRBV15,TRBJ2-7,.,few
CASSIRGHADTQYF,TGTGCCAGTAGTATTAGGGGGCACGCAGATACGCAGTATTTT,TRBV19,TRBJ2-3,TRBD1,few
CASGLVGPRERLPWPQHF,TGTGCTAGTGGTTTGGTAGGACCCCGGGAGCGACTGCCCTGGCCCCAGCATTTT,TRBV12-5,TRBJ1-5,.,many
CASSTPRDRGYEQYF,TGTGCCAGCAGTACCCCCCGGGACAGGGGCTACGAGCAGTACTTC,TRBV6-2/TRBV6-3,TRBJ2-7,TRBD1,.
CASSPQDIDGYTF,TGCGCCAGCAGCCCCCAGGACATCGATGGCTACACCTTC,TRBV4-1,TRBJ1-2,.,.
CASKTTGDSNQPQHF,TGTGCCAGCAAAACCACCGGGGACTCCAATCAGCCCCAGCATTTT,TRBV27,TRBJ1-5,.,.
CASSYRTGQIYSNQPQHF,TGTGCCAGCAGTTACCGGACAGGACAGATATATAGCAATCAGCCCCAGCATTTT,TRBV6-6,TRBJ1-5,TRBD1,few
CASSVVDRAIYNSPLHF,TGTGCCAGCAGCGTAGTAGACAGGGCTATCTATAATTCACCCCTCCACTTT,TRBV9,TRBJ1-6,TRBD1,.
CASSQDPDTHNEQFF,TGCGCCAGCAGCCAAGATCCGGATACGCACAATGAGCAGTTCTTC,TRBV4-3,TRBJ2-1,.,few
CASTSDPDLIRVAPNTEAFF,TGTGCCAGTACTTCCGACCCAGATCTCATCAGGGTGGCTCCTAACACTGAAGCTTTCTTT,TRBV19,TRBJ1-1,.,.
CASSRDRGKSGANVLTF,TGTGCCAGCAGCCGGGACAGGGGCAAGTCTGGGGCCAACGTCCTGACTTTC,TRBV12-3/TRBV12-4,TRBJ2-6,TRBD1,many
CASSLRTGHVLSGANVLTF,TGTGCCAGCAGCCTCCGGACAGGGCATGTTCTCTCTGGGGCCAACGTCCTGACTTTC,TRBV5-5,TRBJ2-6,TRBD1,few
CASSLRKGDSNQPQHF,TGTGCCAGCAGTTTACGAAAGGGGGATAGCAATCAGCCCCAGCATTTT,TRBV28,TRBJ1-5,.,.
CASSLDFREEETQYF,TGTGCCAGCAGCTTAGATTTTCGAGAGGAAGAGACCCAGTACTTC,TRBV7-6,TRBJ2-5,.,.
CASSPGQILGTEAFF,TGTGCCAGCAGCCCGGGACAGATTTTGGGCACTGAAGCTTTCTTT,TRBV27,TRBJ1-1,TRBD1,once